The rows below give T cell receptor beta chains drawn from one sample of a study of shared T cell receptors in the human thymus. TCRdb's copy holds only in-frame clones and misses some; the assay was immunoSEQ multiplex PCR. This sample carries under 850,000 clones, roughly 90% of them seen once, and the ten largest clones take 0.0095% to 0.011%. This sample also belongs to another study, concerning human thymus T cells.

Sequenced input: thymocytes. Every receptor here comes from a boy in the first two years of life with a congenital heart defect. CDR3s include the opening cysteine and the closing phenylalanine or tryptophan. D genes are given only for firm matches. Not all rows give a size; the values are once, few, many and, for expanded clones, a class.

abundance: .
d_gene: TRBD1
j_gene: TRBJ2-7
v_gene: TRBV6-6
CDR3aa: CASRKAGQGAYEQYF
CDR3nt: TGTGCCAGCAGAAAAGCCGGACAGGGGGCTTACGAGCAGTACTTC

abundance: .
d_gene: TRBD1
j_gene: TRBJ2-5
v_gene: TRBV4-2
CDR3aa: CASSQVAQGLETQYF
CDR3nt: TGTGCCAGCAGCCAAGTTGCACAGGGGCTGGAGACCCAGTACTTC

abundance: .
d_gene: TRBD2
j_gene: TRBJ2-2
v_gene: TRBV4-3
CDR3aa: CATSETSGTGELFF
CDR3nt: TGCGCCACATCAGAGACTAGCGGCACCGGGGAGCTGTTTTTT

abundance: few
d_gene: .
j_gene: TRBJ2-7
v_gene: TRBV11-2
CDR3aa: CASSLVGAQIQYF
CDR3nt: TGTGCCAGCAGCTTAGTTGGGGCCCAGATCCAGTACTTC

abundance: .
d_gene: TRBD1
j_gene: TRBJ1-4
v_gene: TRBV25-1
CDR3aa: CAIEDREGKLFF
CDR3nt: TGTGCTATCGAGGACAGGGAGGGTAAACTGTTTTTT

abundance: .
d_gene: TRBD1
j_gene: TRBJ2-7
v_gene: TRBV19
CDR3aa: CASSMGQGPIYEQYF
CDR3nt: TGTGCCAGTAGTATGGGACAGGGCCCGATCTACGAGCAGTACTTC

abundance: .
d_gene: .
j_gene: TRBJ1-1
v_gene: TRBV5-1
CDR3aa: CASSRGHLNTEAFF
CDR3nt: TGCGCCAGCAGCCGTGGACATTTGAACACTGAAGCTTTCTTT

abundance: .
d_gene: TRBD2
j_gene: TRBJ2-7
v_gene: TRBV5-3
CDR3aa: CARSRLAGGPYEQYF
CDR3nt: TGTGCCAGAAGCCGACTAGCGGGAGGGCCCTACGAGCAGTACTTC

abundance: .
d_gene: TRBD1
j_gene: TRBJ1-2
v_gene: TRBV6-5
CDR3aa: CASSRDREGYTF
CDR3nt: TGTGCCAGCAGTCGGGACAGAGAAGGATACACCTTC

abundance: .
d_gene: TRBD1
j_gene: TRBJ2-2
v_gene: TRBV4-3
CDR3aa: CASSRDRGRFGELFF
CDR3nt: TGCGCCAGCAGCCGGGACAGGGGGCGTTTCGGGGAGCTGTTTTTT

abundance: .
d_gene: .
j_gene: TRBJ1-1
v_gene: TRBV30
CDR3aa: CAWSCGSSTEAFF
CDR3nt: TGTGCCTGGAGCTGCGGGAGTAGCACTGAAGCTTTCTTT

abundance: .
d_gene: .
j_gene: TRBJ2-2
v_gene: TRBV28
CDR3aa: CASRYSVGELFF
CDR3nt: TGTGCCAGCAGATATTCCGTCGGGGAGCTGTTTTTT

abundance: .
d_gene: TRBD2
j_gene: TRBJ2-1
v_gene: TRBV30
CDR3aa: CAWSHPGTSGSSYNEQFF
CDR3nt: TGTGCCTGGAGTCATCCGGGGACTAGCGGGAGCTCCTACAATGAGCAGTTCTTC

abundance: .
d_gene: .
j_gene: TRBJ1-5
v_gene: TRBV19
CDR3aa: CASKFFGQINQPQHF
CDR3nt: TGTGCCAGTAAGTTTTTCGGACAAATCAATCAGCCCCAGCATTTT

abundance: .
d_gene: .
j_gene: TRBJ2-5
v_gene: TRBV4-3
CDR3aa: CASSQAPIPGGETQYF
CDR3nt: TGCGCCAGCAGCCAAGCTCCGATCCCAGGGGGGGAGACCCAGTACTTC

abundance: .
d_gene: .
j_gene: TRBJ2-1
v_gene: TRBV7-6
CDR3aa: CASSSFQADEQFF
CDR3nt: TGTGCCAGCAGTTCCTTCCAAGCCGATGAGCAGTTCTTC

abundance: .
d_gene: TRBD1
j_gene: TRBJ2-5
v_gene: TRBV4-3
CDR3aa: CASSPRYLRTGKRRYQETQYF
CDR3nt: TGCGCCAGCAGCCCAAGATATTTAAGGACAGGGAAAAGGCGTTACCAAGAGACCCAGTACTTC

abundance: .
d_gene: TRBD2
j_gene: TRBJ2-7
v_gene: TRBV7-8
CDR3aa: CASSLRGSGLVSYEQYF
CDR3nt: TGTGCCAGCAGTTTACGGGGTAGCGGGTTGGTCTCCTACGAGCAGTACTTC

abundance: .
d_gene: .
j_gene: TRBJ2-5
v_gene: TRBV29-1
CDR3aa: CSVLLAGKETQYF
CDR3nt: TGCAGCGTCCTCTTGGCGGGGAAAGAGACCCAGTACTTC

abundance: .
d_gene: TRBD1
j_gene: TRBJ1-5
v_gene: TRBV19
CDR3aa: CASSIARTGYNQPQHF
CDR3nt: TGTGCCAGTAGTATAGCCAGGACAGGGTACAATCAGCCCCAGCATTTT

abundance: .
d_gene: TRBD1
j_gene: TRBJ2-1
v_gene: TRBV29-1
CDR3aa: CSGVEGARTRIRHEQFF
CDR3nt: TGCAGCGGTGTTGAGGGGGCGCGCACCCGGATCCGTCATGAGCAGTTCTTC

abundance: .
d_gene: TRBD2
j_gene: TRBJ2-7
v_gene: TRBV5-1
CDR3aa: CASSDPKAGVSYEQYF
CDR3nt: TGCGCCAGCAGCGATCCGAAGGCGGGAGTGTCCTACGAGCAGTACTTC

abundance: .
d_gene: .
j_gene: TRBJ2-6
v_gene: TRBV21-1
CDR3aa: CASSKARGRAGVSGANVLTF
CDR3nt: TGTGCCAGCAGCAAAGCGAGGGGGCGAGCGGGCGTCTCTGGGGCCAACGTCCTGACTTTC

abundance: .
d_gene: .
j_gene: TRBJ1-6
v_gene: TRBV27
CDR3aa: CASSLFQGGNSPLHF
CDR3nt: TGTGCCAGCAGTTTATTCCAGGGCGGCAATTCACCCCTCCACTTT

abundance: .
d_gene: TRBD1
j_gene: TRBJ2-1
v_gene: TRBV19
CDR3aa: CASSPRTGSSYNEQFF
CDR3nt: TGTGCCAGTAGCCCTAGGACAGGGAGCTCCTACAATGAGCAGTTCTTC

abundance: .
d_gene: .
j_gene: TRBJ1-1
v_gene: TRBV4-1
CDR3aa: CASSHMARDTEAFF
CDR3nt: TGCGCCAGCAGCCATATGGCGAGGGACACTGAAGCTTTCTTT

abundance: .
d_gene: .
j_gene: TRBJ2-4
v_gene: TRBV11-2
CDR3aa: CASRYQGGNLAKNIQYF
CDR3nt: TGTGCCAGCAGGTACCAGGGGGGAAATCTAGCCAAAAACATTCAGTACTTC

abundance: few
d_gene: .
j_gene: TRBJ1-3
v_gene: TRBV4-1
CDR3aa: CASNPSAGNTIYF
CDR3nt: TGCGCCAGCAACCCCAGTGCGGGGAACACCATATATTTT

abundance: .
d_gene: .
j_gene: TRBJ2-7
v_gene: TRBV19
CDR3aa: CASSWGIKQGMVQYF
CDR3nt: TGTGCCAGTAGCTGGGGGATAAAACAGGGAATGGTGCAGTACTTC

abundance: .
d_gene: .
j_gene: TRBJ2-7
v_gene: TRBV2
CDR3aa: CASSDSSLPTGEGYEQYF
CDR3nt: TGTGCCAGCAGTGATAGCTCACTTCCGACCGGGGAAGGCTACGAGCAGTACTTC

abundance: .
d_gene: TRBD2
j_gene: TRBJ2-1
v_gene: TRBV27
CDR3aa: CASSLRSSGKYNEQFF
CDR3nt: TGTGCCAGCAGTTTACGTTCTAGCGGAAAATACAATGAGCAGTTCTTC

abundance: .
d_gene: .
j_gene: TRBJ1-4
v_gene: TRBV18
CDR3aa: CASSPRGDNEKLFF
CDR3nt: TGTGCCAGCTCACCCAGGGGAGACAATGAAAAACTGTTTTTT

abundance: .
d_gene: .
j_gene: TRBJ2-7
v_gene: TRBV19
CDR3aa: CASMEGSGGLRSEQYF
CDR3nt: TGTGCCAGTATGGAGGGGTCCGGCGGACTCAGGTCCGAGCAGTACTTC

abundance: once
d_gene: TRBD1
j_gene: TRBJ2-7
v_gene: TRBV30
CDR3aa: CAWGTDTYEQYF
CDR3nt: TGTGCCTGGGGGACAGACACCTACGAGCAGTACTTC

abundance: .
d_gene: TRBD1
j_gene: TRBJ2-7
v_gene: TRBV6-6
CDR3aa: CASSSRDRGYEQYF
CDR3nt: TGTGCCAGCAGTAGCCGGGACAGGGGCTACGAGCAGTACTTC

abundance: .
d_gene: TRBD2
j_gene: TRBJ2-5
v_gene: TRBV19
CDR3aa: CASTEAPPSSGQETQYF
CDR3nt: TGTGCCAGTACCGAAGCCCCCCCTTCTAGCGGGCAAGAGACCCAGTACTTC

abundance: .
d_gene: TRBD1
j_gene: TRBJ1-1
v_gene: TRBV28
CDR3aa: CASSIPGQGFTEAFF
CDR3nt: TGTGCCAGCAGTATTCCGGGACAGGGGTTCACTGAAGCTTTCTTT

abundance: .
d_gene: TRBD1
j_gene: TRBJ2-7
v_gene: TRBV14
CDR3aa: CASSGQGGQGRYEQYF
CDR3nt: TGTGCCAGCAGCGGTCAAGGGGGACAGGGGAGATACGAGCAGTACTTC

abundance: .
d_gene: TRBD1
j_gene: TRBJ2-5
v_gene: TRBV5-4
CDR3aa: CASSPGQGASQETQYF
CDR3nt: TGTGCCAGCAGCCCTGGACAGGGGGCCTCCCAAGAGACCCAGTACTTC

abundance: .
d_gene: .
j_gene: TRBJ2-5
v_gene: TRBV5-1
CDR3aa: CASRPPVSQETQYF
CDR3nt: TGCGCCAGCAGGCCCCCCGTTAGCCAAGAGACCCAGTACTTC